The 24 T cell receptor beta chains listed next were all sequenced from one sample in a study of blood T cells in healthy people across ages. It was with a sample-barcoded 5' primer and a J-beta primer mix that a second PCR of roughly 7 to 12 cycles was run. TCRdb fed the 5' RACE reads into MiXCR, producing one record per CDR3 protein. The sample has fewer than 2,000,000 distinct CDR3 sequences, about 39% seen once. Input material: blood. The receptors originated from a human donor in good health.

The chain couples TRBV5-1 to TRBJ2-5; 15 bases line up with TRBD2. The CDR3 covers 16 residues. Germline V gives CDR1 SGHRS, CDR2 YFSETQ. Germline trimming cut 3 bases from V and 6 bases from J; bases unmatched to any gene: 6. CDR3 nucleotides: TGCGCCAGCAGCTGGACTAGCGGGGGGGCCGAGAAGACCCAGTACTTC. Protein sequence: CASSWTSGGAEKTQYF.

Written as DNA, the CDR3 is TGTGCCAGCAGCTCCGGACTAGGTAGCACAGATACGCAGTATTTT. Translation gives CASSSGLGSTDTQYF. This chain joins TRBV11-3 and TRBJ2-3; 7 bases match TRBD2. V was clipped by 4 bases and J by 0 bases; unmatched bases: 4. The CDR3 is 15 residues long. The germline gives CDR1 SGHNT, CDR2 YENEEA.

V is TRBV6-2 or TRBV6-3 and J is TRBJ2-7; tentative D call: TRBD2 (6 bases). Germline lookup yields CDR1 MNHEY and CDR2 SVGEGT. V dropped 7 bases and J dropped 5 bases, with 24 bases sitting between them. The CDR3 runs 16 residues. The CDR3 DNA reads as TGTGCCAGCAATTATTTAGGACTACCAAACCCAGACGAGCAGTACTTC. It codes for CASNYLGLPNPDEQYF.

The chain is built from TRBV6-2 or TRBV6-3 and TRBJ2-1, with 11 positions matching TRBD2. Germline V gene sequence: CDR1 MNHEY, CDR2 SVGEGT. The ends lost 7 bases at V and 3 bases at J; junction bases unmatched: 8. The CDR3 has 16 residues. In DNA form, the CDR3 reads TGTGCCAGCAACCCACTGACTAGCGGGGTCTACAATGAGCAGTTCTTC. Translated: CASNPLTSGVYNEQFF.

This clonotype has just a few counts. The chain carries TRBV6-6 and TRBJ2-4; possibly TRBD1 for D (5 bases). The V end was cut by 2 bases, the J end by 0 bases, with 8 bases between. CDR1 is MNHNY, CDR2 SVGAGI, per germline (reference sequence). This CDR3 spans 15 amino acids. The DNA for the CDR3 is TGTGCCAGCAGTTACGCAGGGTTAGCCAAAAACATTCAGTACTTC. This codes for CASSYAGLAKNIQYF.

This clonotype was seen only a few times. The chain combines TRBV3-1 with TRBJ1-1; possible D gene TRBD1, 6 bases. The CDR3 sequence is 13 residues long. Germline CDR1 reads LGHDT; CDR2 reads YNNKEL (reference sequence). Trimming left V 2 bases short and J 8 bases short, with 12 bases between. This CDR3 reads CASSQLSGQEAFF. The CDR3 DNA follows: TGTGCCAGCAGCCAACTTTCAGGACAGGAAGCTTTCTTT.

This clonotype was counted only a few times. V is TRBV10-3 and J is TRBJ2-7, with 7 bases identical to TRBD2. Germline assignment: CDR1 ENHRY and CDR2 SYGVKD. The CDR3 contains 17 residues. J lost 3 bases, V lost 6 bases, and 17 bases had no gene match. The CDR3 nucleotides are TGTGCCATCAGCCCGTTGAGCGGGGAAGTCGAAATCTACGAGCAGTACTTC. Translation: CAISPLSGEVEIYEQYF.

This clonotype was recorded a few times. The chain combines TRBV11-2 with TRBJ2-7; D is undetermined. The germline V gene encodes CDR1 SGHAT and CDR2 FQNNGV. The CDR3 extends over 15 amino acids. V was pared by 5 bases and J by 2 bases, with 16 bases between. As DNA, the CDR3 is TGTGCCAGCAGCGCCACGGCGGACGTAACCTACGAGCAGTACTTC. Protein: CASSATADVTYEQYF.

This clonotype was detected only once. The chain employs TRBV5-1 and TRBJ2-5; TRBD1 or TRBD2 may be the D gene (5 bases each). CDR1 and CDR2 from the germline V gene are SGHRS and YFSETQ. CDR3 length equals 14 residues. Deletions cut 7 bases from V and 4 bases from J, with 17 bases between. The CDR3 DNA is TGCGCCAGCCCCTTGGTCGGGGACCCAGAGACCCAGTACTTC. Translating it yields CASPLVGDPETQYF.

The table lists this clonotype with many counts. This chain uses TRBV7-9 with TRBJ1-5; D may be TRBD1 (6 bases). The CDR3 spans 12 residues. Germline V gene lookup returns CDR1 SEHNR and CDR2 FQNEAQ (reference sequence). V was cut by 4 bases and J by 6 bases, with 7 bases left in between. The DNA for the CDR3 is TGTGCCAGCAGCTCCAGGGGTCAGCCCCAGCATTTT. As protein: CASSSRGQPQHF.

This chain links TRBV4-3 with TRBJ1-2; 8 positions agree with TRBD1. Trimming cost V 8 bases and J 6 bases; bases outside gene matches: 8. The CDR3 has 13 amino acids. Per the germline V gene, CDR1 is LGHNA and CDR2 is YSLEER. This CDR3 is CASGVQGVNGYTF. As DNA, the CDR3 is TGCGCCAGCGGCGTACAGGGGGTAAATGGCTACACCTTC.

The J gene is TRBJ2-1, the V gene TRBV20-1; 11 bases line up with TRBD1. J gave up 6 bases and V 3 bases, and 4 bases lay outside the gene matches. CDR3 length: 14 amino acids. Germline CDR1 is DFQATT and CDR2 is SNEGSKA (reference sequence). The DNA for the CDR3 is TGCAGTGCTAGCCGGGACAGGGGGGGCAATGAGCAGTTCTTC. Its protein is CSASRDRGGNEQFF.

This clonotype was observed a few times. In nucleotides, the CDR3 is TGTGCCAGCAGCCAAAGACAGGGAGGAGGTACGCAGTATTTT. It encodes CASSQRQGGGTQYF. This chain joins TRBV4-2 and TRBJ2-3; D possibly corresponds to TRBD1 (7 bases). The CDR3 is 14 amino acids. Between the trimmed V and J ends, which lost 2 bases and 8 bases, there was a span of 14 bases. Germline CDR1 reads LGHNA; CDR2 reads YNFKEQ.

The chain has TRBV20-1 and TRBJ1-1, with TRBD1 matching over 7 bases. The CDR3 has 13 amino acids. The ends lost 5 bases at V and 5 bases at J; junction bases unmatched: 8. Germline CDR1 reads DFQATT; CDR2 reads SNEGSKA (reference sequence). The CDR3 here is CSAADRAGTEAFF. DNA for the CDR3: TGCAGTGCTGCAGACAGGGCGGGAACTGAAGCTTTCTTT.

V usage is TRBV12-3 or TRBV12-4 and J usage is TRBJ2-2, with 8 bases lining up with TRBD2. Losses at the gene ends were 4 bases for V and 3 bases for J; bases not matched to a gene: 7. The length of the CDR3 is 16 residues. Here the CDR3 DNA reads TGTGCCAGCAGTTCGACCGGGACTAGTTACACCGGGGAGCTGTTTTTT. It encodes CASSSTGTSYTGELFF.

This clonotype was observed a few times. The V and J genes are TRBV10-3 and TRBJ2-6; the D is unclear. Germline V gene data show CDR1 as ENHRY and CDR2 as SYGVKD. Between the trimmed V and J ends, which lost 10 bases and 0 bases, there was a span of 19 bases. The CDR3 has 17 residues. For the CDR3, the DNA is TGTGCCACCGCTACCCGTCCAAGCACCTCTGGGGCCAACGTCCTGACTTTC. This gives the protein CATATRPSTSGANVLTF.

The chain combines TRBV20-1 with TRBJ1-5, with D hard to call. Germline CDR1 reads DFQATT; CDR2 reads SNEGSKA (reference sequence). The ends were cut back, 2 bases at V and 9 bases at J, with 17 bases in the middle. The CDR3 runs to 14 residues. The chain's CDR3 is CSARRGPELWPQHF. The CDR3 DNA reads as TGCAGTGCTAGAAGAGGCCCTGAGTTATGGCCCCAGCATTTT.

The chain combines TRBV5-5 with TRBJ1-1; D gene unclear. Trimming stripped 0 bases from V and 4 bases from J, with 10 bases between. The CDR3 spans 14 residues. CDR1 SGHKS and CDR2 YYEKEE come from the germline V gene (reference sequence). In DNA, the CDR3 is TGTGCCAGCAGCTTGGCCACGGTTTTCACTGAAGCTTTCTTT. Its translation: CASSLATVFTEAFF.

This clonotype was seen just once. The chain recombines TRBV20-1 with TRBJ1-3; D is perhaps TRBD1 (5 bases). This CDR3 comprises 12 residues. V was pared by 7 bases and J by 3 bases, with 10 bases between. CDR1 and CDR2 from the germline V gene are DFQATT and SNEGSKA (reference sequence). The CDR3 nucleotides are TGCAGTGTGGGGGTTCTTGGAAACACCATATATTTT. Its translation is CSVGVLGNTIYF.

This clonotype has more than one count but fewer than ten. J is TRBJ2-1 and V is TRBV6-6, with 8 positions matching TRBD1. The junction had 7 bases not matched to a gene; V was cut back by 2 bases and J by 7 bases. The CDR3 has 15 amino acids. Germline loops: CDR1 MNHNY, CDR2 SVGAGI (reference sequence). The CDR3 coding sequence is TGTGCCAGCAGTTACCCCGGGACAGGTATGAATGAGCAGTTCTTC. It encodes CASSYPGTGMNEQFF.

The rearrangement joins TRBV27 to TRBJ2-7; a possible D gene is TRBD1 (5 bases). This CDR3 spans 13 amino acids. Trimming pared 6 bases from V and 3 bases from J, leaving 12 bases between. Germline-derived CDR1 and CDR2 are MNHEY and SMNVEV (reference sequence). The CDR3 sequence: CASRGPSIYEQYF. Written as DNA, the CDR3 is TGTGCCAGCAGGGGGCCTTCTATCTACGAGCAGTACTTC.

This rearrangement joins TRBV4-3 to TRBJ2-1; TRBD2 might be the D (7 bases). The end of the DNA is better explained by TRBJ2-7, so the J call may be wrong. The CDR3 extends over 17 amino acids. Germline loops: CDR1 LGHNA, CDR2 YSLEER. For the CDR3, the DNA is TGCGCCAGCAGCCAAGATTGGAGGGGGGGGTCCTACAATGAGCAGTACTTC. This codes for CASSQDWRGGSYNEQYF.

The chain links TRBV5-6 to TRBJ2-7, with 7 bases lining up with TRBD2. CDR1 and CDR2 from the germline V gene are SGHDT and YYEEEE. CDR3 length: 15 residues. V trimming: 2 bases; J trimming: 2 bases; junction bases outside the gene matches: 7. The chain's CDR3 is CASSFPTSSTYEQYF. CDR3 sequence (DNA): TGTGCCAGCAGCTTTCCGACTAGCTCAACCTACGAGCAGTACTTC.

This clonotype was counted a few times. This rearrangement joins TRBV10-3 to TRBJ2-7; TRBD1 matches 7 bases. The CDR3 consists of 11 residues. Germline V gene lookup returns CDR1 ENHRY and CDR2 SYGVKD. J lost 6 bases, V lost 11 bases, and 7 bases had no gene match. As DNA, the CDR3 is TGTGCCTCGACAGGGAGCCGCGAGCAGTACTTC. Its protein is CASTGSREQYF.